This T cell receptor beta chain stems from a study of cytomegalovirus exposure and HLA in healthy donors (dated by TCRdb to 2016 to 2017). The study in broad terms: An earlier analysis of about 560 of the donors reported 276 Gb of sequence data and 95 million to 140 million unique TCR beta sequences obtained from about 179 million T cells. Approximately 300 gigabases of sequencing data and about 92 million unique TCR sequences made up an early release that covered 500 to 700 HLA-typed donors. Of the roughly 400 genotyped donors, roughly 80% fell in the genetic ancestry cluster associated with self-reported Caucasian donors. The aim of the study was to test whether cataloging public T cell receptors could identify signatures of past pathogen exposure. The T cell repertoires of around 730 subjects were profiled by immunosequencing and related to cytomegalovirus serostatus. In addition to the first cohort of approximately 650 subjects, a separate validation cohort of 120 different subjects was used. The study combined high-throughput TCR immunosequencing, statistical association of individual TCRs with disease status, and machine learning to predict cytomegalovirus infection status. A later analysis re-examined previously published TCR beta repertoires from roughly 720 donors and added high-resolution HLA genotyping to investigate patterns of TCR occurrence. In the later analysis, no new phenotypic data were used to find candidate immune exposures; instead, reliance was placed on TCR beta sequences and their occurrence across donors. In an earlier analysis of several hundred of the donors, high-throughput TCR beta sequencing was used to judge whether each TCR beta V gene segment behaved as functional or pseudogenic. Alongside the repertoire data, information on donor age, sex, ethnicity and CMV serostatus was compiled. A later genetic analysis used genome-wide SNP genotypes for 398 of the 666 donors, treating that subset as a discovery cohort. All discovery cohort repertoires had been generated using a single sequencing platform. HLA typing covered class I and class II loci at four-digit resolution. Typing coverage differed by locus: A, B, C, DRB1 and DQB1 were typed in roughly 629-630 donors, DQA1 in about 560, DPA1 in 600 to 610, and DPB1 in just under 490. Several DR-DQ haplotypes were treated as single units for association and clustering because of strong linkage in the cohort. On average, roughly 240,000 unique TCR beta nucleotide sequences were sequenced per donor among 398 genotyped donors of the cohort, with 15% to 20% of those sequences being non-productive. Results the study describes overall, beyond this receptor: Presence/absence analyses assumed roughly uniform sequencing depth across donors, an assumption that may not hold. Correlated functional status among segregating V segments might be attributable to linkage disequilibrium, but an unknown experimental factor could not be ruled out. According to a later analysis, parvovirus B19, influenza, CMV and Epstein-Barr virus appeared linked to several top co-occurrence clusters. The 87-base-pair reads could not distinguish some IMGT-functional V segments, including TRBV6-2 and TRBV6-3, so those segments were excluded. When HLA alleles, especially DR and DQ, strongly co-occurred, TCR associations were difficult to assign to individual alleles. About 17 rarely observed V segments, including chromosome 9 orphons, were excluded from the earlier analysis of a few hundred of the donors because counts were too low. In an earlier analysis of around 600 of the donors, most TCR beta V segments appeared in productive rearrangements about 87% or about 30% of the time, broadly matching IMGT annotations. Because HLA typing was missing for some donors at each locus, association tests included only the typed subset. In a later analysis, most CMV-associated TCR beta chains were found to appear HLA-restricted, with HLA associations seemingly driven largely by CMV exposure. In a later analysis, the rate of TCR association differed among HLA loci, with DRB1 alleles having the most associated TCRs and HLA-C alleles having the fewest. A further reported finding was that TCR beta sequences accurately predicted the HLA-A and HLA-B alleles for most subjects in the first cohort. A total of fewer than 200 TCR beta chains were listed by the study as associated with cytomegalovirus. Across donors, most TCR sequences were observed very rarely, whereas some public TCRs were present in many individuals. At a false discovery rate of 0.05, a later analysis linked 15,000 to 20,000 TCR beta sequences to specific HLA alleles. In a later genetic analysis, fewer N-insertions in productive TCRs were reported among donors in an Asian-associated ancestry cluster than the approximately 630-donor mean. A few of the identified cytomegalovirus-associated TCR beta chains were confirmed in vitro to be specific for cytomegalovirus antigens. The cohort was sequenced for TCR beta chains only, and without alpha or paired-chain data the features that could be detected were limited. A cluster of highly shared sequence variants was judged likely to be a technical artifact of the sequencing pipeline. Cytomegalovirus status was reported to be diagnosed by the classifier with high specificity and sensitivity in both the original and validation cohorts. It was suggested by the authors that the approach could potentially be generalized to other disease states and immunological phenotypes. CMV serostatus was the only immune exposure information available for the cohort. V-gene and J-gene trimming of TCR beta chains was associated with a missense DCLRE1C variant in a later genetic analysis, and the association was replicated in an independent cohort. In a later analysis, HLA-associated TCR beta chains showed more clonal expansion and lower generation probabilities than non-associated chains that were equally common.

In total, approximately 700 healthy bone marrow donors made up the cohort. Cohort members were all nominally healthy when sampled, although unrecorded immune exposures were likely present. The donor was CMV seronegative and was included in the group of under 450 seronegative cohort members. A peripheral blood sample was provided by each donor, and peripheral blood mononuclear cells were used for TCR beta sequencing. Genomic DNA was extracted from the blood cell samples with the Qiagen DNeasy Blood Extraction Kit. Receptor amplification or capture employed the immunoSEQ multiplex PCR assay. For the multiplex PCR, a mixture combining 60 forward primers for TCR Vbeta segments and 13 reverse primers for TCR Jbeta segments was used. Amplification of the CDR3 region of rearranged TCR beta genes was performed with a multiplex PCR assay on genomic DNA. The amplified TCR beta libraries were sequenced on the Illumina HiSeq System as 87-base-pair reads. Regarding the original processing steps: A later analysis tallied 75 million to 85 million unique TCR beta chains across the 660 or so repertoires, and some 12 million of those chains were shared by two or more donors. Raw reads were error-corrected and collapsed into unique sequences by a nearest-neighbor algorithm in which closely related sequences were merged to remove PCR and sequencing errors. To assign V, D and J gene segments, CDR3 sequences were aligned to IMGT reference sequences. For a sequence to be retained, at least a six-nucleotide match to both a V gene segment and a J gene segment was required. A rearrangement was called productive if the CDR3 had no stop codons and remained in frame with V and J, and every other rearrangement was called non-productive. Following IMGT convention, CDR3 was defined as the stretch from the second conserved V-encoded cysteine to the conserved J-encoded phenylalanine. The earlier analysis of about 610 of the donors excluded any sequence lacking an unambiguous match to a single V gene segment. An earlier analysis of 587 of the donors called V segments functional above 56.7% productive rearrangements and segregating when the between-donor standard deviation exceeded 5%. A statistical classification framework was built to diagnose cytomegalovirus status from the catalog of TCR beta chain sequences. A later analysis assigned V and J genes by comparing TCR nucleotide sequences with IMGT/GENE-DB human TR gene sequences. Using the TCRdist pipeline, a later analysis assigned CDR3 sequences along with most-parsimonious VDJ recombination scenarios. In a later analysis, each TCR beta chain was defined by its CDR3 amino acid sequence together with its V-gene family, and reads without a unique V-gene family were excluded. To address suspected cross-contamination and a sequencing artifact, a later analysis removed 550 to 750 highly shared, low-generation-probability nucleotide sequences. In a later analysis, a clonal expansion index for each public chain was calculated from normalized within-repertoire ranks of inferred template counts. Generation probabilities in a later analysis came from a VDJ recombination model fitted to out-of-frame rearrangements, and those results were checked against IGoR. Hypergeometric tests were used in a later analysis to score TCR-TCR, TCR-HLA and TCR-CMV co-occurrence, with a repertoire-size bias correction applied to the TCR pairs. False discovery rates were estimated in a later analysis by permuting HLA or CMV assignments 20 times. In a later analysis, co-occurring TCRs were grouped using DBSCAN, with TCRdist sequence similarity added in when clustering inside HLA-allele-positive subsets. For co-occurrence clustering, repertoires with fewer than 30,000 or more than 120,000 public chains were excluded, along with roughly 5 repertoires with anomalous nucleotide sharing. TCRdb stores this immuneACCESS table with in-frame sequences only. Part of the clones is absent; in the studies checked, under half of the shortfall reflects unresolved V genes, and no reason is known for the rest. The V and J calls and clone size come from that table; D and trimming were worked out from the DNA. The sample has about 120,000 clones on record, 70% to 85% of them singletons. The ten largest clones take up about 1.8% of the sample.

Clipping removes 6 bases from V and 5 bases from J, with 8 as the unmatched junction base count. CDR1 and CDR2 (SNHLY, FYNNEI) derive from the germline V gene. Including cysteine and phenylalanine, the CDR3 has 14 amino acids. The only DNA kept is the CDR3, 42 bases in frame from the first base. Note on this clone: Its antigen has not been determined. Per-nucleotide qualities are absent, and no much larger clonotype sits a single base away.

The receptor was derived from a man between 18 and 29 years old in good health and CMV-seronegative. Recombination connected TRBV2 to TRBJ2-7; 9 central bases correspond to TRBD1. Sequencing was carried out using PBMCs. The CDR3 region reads CASRLDRGIDEQYF. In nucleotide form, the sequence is TGTGCCAGCAGGCTGGACAGGGGTATCGACGAGCAGTACTTC.